The present T cell receptor beta chain was sequenced within a study of blood T cell repertoires in COVID-19. About the study: Researchers got acute and convalescent COVID-19 samples from the United States, Italy and Spain. PBMCs, B-cell-depleted T cells, or T cells provided the cDNA or gDNA that made up the material.

The CDR3 runs 14 residues. Germline CDR1 reads MGHRA; CDR2 reads YSYEKL. The ends were cut back, 1 base at V and 7 bases at J, with 14 bases in the middle. Authors' methods: Nucleated cell number was recorded as an estimate derived from reference gene primer amplification. Method: immunoSEQ multiplex PCR; TCRdb's copy keeps in-frame clones and lacks some. That table supplies the V and J calls and clone size; D and trimming were determined from the DNA. The sample contains about 68,000 clones, 70% to 90% of which appear only once. V usage is TRBV4-1 and J usage is TRBJ2-7, with a tentative D call TRBD2 (5 bases). Input material: peripheral blood. The receptor was isolated from a man aged 50 to 59 with acute or convalescent COVID-19. DNA for the CDR3: TGCGCCAGCAGCCAAGGCGGGCCCCCGGGGGAGCAGTACTTC. It encodes CASSQGGPPGEQYF.